This T cell receptor (beta chain) came from a study of blood T cell repertoires in COVID-19. Sequenced by immunoSEQ multiplex PCR; TCRdb stores in-frame clones only, minus some. The data hold about 200,000 clones, with 81% observed a single time. Sequencing was performed on PBMCs or T cells enriched from blood (not recorded which). This TCR was sampled from a woman aged 45-65 years with acute COVID-19.

The CDR3 sequence: CASSLVFGIAGESGELFF. The DNA for the CDR3 is TGTGCCAGCAGCTTAGTTTTTGGGATAGCGGGAGAGTCCGGGGAGCTGTTTTTT. V usage is TRBV7-6 and J usage is TRBJ2-2; 9 bases line up with TRBD2. The CDR3 sequence is 18 residues long. Germline CDR1 and CDR2: SGHVS and FNYEAQ. V lost 1 base to trimming and J lost 6 bases; unmatched junction nucleotides: 12.